This TCR beta chain was sequenced during a study of T cell responses to AZD1222 COVID-19 vaccine. With 6 bases removed from V and 2 bases from J, the gap between germline ends came to 10 bases. This CDR3 spans 13 amino acids. Germline CDR1 and CDR2: KGHDR and SFDVKD. Details on this clone: What it recognizes is unknown.

TCRdb's copy holds only in-frame clones and misses some; the assay was immunoSEQ multiplex PCR. The repertoire has more than 150,000 clones, more than 75% of them found once; the top ten carry about 25%. General observations from the study: Donors were largely white British and mainly female; clonal diversity was possibly underestimated. In all cases, repertoires were sampled only after the peak T cell response. Researchers report vaccine-associated CD4 TCRs spanning spike, with dominance at 160-218 and 743-854.

The source was peripheral blood, collected 28 days after the second AZD1222 dose. The V gene is TRBV24-1, the J gene TRBJ2-7, with D perhaps matching TRBD2 (5 bases). This sequence originates from an adult who received the AZD1222 COVID-19 vaccine. The DNA for the CDR3 is TGTGCCACCAGTCCGGGATCGACCTACGAGCAGTACTTC. It yields the protein CATSPGSTYEQYF.